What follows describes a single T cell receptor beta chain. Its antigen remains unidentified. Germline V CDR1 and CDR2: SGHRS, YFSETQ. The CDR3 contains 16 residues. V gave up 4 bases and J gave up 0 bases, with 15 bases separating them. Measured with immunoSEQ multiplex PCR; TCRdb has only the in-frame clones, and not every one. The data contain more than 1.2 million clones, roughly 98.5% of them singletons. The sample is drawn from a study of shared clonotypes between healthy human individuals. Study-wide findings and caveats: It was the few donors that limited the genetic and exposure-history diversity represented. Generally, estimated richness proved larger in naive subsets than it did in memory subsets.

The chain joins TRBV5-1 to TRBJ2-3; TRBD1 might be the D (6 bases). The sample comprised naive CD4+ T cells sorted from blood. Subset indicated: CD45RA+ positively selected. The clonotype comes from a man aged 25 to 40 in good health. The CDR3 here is CASSQTVGQSTDTQYF. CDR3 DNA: TGCGCCAGCAGCCAAACCGTTGGACAGAGCACAGATACGCAGTATTTT.